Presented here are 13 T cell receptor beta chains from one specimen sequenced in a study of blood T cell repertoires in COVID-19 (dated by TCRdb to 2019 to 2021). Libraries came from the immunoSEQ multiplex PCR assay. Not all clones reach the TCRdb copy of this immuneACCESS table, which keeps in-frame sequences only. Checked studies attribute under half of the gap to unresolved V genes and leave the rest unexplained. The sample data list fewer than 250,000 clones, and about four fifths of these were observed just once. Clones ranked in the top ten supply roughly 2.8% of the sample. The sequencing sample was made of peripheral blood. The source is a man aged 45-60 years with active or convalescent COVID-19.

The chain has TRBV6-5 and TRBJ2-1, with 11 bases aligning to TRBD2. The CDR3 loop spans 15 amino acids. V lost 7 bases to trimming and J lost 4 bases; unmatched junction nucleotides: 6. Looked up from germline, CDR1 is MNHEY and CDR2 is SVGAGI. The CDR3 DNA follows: TGTGCCAGCACCCCAGGGACTAGCGGATACAATGAGCAGTTCTTC. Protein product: CASTPGTSGYNEQFF.

The CDR3 DNA reads TGTGCCAGCAGTTACTCCCTGGATGGGAGGACTGAAGCTTTCTTT. Encoded protein: CASSYSLDGRTEAFF. The chain employs TRBV6-5 and TRBJ1-1; no reliable D call. Trimming removed 0 bases at V and 5 bases at J, with 13 bases between. This CDR3 region has 15 residues. The germline gives CDR1 MNHEY, CDR2 SVGAGI.

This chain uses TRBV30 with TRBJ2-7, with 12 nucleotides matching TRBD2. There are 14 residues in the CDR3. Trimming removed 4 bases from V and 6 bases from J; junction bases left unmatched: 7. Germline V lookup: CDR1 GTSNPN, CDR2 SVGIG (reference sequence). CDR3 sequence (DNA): TGTGCCTGGACTAGCGGGGGGGTGCGGGGCGAGCAGTACTTC. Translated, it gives CAWTSGGVRGEQYF. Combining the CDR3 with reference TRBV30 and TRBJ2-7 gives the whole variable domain SQTIHQWPATLVQPVGSPLSLECTVEGTSNPNLYWYRQAAGRGLQLLFYSVGIGQISSEVPQNLSASRPQDRQFILSSKKLLLSDSGFYLCAWTSGGVRGEQYFGPGTRLTVT.

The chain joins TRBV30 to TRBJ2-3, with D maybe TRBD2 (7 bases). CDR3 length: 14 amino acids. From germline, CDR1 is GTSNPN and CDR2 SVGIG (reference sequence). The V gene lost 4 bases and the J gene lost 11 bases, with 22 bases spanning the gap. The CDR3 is CAWTPPGGLGKQYF. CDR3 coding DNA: TGTGCCTGGACACCGCCCGGGGGGCTAGGAAAGCAGTATTTT.

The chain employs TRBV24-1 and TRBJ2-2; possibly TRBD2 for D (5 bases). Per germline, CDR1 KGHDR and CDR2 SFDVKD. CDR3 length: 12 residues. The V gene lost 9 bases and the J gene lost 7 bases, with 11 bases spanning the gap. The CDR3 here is CATRAGGGELFF. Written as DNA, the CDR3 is TGTGCCACCCGGGCTGGAGGCGGGGAGCTGTTTTTT.

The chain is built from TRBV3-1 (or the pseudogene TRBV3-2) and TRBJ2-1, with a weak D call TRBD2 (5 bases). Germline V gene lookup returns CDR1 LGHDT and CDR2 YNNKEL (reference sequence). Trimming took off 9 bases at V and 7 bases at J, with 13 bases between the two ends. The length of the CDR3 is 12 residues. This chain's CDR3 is CASRRRENEQFF. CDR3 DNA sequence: TGTGCCAGTAGGAGGCGCGAAAATGAGCAGTTCTTC.

The CDR3 sequence: CASSFPRSNEQFF. CDR3 nucleotide sequence: TGTGCCAGCAGCTTCCCCCGCAGCAATGAGCAGTTCTTC. The J gene is TRBJ2-1, the V gene TRBV7-9; D is unclear. Germline CDR1 is SEHNR and CDR2 is FQNEAQ (reference sequence). V lost 3 bases and J 6 bases, leaving 9 bases between the germline ends. The CDR3 has 13 amino acids.

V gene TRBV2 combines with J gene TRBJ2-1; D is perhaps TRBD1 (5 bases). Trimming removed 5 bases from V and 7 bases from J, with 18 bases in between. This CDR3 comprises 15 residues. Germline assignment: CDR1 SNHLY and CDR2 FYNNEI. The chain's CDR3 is CASSPDSNGGNEQFF. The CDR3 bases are TGTGCCAGCAGTCCTGACAGCAACGGCGGAAATGAGCAGTTCTTC.

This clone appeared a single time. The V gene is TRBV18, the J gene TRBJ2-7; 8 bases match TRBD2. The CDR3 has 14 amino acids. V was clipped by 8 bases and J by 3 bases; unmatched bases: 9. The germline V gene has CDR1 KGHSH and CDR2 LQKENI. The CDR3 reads CASTRGGEIYEQYF. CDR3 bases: TGTGCCAGCACACGGGGGGGCGAGATCTACGAGCAGTACTTC.

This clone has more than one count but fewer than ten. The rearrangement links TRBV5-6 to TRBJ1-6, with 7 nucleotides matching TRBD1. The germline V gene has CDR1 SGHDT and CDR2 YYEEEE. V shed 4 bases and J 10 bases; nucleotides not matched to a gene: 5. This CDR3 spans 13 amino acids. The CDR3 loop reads CASSLGQYSPLHF. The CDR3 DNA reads TGTGCCAGCAGCCTGGGACAGTACTCACCCCTCCACTTT. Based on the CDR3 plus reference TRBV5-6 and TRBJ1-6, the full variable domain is DAGVTQSPTHLIKTRGQQVTLRCSPKSGHDTVSWYQQALGQGPQFIFQYYEEEERQRGNFPDRFSGHQFPNYSSELNVNALLLGDSALYLCASSLGQYSPLHFGNGTRLTVT.

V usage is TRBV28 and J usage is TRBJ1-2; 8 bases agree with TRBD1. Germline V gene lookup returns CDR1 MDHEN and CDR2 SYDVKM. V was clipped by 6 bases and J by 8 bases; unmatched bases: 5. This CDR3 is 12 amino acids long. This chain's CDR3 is CASSRTGSGYTF. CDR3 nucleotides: TGTGCCAGCAGCCGGACAGGGAGCGGCTACACCTTC.

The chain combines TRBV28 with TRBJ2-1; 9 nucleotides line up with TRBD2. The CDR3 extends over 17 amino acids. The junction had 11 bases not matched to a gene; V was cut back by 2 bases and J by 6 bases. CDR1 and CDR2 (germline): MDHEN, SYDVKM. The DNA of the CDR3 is TGTGCCAGCAGTTTACCAGGCGCGGGAGGGGTTGCCAATGAGCAGTTCTTC. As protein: CASSLPGAGGVANEQFF. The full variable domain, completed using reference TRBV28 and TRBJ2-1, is DVKVTQSSRYLVKRTGEKVFLECVQDMDHENMFWYRQDPGLGLRLIYFSYDVKMKEKGDIPEGYSVSREKKERFSLILESASTNQTSMYLCASSLPGAGGVANEQFFGPGTRLTVL.

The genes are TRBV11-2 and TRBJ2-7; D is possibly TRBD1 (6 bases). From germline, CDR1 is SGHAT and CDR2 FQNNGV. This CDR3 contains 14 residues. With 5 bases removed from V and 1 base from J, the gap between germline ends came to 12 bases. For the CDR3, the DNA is TGTGCCAGCAGCCCCAACAGGGCTTCCTACGAGCAGTACTTC. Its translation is CASSPNRASYEQYF.